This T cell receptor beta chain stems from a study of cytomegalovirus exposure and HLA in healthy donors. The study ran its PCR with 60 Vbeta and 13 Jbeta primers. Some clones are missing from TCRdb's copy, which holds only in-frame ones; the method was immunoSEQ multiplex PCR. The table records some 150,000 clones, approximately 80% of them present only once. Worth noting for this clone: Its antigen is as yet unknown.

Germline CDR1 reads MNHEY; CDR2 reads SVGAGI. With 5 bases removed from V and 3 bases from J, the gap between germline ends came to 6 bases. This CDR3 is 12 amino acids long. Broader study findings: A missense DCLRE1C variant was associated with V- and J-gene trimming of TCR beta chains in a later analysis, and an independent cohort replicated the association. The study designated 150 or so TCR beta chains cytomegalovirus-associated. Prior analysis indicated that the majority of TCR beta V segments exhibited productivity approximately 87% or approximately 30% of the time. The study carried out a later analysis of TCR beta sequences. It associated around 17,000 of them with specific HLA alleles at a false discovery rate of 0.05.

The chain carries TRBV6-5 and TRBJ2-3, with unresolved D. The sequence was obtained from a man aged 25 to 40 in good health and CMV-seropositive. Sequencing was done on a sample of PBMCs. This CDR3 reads CASSHQTDTQYF. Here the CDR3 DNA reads TGTGCCAGCAGTCACCAGACAGATACGCAGTATTTT.